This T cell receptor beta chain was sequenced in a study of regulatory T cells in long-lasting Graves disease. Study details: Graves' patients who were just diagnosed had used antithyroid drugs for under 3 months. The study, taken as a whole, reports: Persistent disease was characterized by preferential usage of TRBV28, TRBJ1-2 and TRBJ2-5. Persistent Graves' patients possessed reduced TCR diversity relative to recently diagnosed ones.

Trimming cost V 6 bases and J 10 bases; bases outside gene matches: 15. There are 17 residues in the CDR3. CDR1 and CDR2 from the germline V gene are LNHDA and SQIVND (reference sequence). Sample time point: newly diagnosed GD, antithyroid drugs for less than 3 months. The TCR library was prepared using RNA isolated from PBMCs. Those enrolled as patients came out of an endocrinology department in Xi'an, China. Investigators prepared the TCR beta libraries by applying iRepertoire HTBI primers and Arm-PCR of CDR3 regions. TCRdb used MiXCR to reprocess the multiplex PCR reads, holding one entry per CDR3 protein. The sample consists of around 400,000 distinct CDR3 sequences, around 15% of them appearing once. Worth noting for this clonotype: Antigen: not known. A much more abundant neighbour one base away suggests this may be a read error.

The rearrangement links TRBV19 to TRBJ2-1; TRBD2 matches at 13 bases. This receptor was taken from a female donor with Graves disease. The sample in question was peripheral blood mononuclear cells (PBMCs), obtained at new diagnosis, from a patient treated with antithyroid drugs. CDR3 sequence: CASSPGLAGAPSYEQFF. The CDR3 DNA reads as TGTGCCAGTAGCCCAGGACTAGCGGGAGCTCCCTCCTACGAGCAGTTCTTC.